This T cell receptor (beta chain) was observed in a study of blood T cells in healthy people across ages. General observations from the study: The authors considered diversity estimates from one million T cells to be underestimates. Relative to aged donors, long-lived donors carried more naive CD4+ cells and displayed higher diversity.

Germline V CDR1 and CDR2: SEHNR, FQNEAQ (reference sequence). J was trimmed by 4 bases and V by 4 bases; bases with no gene match: 3. The CDR3 runs to 14 residues. In its sample, this clonotype was seen a few times. The antigen remains unidentified. Using a J-beta primer mix together with a sample-barcoded 5' primer, a second PCR was run for about 6 to 12 cycles. One entry per CDR3 protein results from TCRdb running MiXCR on the 5' RACE reads. The sample gives some 1,800,000 distinct CDR3 sequences, around 42% of which show up once; more than 20% is in the top ten. The chain couples TRBV7-9 to TRBJ2-1; 8 bases are a match to TRBD1. Material for sequencing was blood. This receptor was identified in a human donor in good health. The CDR3 here is CASSSRQGYNEQFF. CDR3 DNA: TGTGCCAGCAGCTCCCGACAGGGGTACAATGAGCAGTTCTTC.